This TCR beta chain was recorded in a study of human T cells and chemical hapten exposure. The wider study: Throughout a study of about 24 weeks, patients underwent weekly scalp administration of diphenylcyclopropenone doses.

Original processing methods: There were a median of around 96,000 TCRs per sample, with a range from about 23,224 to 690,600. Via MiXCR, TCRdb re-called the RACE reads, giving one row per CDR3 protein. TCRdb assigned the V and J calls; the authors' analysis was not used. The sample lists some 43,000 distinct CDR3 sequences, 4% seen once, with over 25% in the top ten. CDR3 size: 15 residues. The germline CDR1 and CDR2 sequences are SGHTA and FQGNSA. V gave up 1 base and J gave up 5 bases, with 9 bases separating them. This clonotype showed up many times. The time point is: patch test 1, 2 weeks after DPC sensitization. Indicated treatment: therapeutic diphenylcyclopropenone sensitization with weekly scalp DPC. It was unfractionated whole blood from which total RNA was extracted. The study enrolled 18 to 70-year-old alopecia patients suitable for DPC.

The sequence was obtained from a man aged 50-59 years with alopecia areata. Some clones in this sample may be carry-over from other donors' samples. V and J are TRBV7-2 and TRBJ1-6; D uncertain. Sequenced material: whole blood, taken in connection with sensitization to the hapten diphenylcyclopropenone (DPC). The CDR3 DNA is TGTGCCAGCAGCTTAGGGACGGGAGATAATTCACCCCTCCACTTT. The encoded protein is CASSLGTGDNSPLHF. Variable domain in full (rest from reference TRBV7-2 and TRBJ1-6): GAGVSQSPSNKVTEKGKDVELRCDPISGHTALYWYRQSLGQGLEFLIYFQGNSAPDKSGLPSDRFSAERTGGSVSTLTIQRTQQEDSAVYLCASSLGTGDNSPLHFGNGTRLTVT.